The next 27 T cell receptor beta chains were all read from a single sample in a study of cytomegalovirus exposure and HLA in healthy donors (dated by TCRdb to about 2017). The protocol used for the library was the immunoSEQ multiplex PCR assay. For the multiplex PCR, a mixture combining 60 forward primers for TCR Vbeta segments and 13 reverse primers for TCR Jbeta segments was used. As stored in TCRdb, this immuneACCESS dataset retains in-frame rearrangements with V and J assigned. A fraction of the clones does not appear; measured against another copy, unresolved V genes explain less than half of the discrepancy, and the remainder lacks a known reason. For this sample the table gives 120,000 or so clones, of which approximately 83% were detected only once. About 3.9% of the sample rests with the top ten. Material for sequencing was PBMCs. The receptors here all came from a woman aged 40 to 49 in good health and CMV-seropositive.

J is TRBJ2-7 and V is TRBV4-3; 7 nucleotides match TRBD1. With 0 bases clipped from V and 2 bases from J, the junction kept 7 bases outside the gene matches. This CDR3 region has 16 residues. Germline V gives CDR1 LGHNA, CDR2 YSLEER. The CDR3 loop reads CASSQDSRGRPYEQYF. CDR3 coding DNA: TGCGCCAGCAGCCAAGATAGTAGGGGGCGCCCCTACGAGCAGTACTTC.

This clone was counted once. CDR3 sequence (DNA): TGTGCCAGCCAAGGGGAACAGGGGAACTATGGCTACACCTTC. Residues: CASQGEQGNYGYTF. The chain combines TRBV25-1 with TRBJ1-2; TRBD1 matches at 7 bases. This CDR3 spans 14 amino acids. CDR1 and CDR2 (germline): MGHDK, SYGVNS. The V segment lost 8 bases and the J segment 2 bases; nucleotides outside the gene matches: 8.

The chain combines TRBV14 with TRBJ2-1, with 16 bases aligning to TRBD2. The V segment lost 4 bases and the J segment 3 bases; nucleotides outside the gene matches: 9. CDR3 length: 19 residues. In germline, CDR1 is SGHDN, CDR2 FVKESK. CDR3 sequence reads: CASSLESGTSGRDYNEQFF. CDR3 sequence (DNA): TGTGCCAGCAGCCTCGAGTCCGGGACTAGCGGGAGGGACTACAATGAGCAGTTCTTC.

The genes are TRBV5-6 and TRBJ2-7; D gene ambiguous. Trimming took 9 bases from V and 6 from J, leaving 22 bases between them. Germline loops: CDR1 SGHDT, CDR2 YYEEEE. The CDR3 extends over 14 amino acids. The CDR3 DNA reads TGTGCCACCAAGAGTACGATTCTTTTTTCCGAGCAGTACTTC. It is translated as CATKSTILFSEQYF.

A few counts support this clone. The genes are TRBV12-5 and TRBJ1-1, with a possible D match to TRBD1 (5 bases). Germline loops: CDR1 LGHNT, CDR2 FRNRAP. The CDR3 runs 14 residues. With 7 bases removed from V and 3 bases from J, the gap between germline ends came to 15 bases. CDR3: CASAGGRRDTEAFF. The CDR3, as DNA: TGTGCTAGTGCCGGGGGACGCCGGGACACTGAAGCTTTCTTT.

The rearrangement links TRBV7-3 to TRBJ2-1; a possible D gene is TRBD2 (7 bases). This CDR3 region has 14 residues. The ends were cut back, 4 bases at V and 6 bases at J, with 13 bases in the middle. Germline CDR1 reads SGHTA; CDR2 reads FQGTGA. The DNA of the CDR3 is TGTGCCAGCAGCTGGGGGGGCGTGGGCAATGAGCAGTTCTTC. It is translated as CASSWGGVGNEQFF.

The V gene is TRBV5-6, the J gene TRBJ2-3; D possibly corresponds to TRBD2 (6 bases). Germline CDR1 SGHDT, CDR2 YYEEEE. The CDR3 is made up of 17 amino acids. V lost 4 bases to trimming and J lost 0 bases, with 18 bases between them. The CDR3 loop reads CASSGETSFASTDTQYF. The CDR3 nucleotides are TGTGCCAGCAGCGGAGAAACTAGCTTTGCTAGCACAGATACGCAGTATTTT.

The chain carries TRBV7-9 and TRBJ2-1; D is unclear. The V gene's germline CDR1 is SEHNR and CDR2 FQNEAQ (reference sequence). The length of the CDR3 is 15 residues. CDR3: CAYMADEYSYNEQFF. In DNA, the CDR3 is TGTGCTTACATGGCGGATGAATACTCCTACAATGAGCAGTTCTTC.

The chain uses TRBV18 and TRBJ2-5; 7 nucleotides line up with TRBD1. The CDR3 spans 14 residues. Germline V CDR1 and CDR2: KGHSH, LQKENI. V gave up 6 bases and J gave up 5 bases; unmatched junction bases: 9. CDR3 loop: CASSKGTAQETQYF. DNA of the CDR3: TGTGCCAGCTCTAAGGGGACAGCCCAGGAGACCCAGTACTTC.

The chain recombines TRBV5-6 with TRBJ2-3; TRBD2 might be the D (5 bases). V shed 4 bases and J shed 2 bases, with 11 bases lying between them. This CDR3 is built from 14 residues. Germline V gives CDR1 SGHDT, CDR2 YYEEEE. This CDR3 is CASSLAPPTDTQYF. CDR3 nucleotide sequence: TGTGCCAGCAGCCTAGCCCCTCCCACAGATACGCAGTATTTT. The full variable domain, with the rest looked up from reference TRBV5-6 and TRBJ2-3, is DAGVTQSPTHLIKTRGQQVTLRCSPKSGHDTVSWYQQALGQGPQFIFQYYEEEERQRGNFPDRFSGHQFPNYSSELNVNALLLGDSALYLCASSLAPPTDTQYFGPGTRLTVL.

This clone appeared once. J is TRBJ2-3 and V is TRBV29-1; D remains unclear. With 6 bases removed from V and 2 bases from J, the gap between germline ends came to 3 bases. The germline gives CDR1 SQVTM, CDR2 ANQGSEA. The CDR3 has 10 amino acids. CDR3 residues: CSVNTDTQYF. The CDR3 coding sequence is TGCAGCGTCAACACAGATACGCAGTATTTT.

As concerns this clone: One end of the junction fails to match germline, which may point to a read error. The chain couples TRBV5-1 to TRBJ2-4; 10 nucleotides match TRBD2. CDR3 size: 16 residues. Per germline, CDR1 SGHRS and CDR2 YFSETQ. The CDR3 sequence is CASSPRGAGLAGGLAF. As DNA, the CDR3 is TGCGCCAGCAGCCCCAGGGGGGCTGGTTTAGCGGGAGGTCTCGCCTTC.

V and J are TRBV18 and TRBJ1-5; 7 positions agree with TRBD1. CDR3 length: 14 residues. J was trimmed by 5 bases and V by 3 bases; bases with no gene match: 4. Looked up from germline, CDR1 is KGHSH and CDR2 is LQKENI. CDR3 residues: CASSPYRGDQPQHF. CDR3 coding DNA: TGTGCCAGCTCACCTTACAGGGGAGATCAGCCCCAGCATTTT.

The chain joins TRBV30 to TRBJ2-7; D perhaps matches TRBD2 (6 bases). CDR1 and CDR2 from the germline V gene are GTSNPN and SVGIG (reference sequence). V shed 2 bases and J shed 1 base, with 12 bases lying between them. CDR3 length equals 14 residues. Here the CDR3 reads CAWSSEGWSYEQYF. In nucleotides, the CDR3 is TGTGCCTGGAGTTCGGAGGGTTGGTCCTACGAGCAGTACTTC. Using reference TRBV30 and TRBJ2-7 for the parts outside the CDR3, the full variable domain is SQTIHQWPATLVQPVGSPLSLECTVEGTSNPNLYWYRQAAGRGLQLLFYSVGIGQISSEVPQNLSASRPQDRQFILSSKKLLLSDSGFYLCAWSSEGWSYEQYFGPGTRLTVT.

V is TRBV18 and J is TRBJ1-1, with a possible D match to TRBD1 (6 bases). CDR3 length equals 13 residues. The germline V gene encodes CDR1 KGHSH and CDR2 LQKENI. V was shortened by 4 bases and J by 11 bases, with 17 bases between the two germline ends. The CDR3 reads CASSLNTRDKAFF. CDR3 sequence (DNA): TGTGCCAGCTCACTCAACACCAGGGACAAGGCTTTCTTT.

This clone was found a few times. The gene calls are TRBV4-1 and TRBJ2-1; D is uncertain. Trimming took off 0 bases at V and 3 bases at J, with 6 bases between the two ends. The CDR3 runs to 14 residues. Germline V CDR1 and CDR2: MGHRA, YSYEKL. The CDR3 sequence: CASSQDPFYNEQFF. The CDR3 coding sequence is TGCGCCAGCAGCCAAGATCCTTTCTACAATGAGCAGTTCTTC.

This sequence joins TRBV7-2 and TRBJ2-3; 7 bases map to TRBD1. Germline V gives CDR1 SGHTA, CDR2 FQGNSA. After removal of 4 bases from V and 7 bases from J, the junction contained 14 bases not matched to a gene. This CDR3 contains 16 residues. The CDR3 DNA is TGTGCCAGCAGCTCGTCCGGGACAGTCCCACGAAATACGCAGTATTTT. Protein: CASSSSGTVPRNTQYF. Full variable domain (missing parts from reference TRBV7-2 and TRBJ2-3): GAGVSQSPSNKVTEKGKDVELRCDPISGHTALYWYRQSLGQGLEFLIYFQGNSAPDKSGLPSDRFSAERTGGSVSTLTIQRTQQEDSAVYLCASSSSGTVPRNTQYFGPGTRLTVL.

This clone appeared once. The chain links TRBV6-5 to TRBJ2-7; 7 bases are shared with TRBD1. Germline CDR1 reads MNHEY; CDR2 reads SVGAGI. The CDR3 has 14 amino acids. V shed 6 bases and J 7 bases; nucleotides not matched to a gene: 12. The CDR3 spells CASSQSQGSYEQYF. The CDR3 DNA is TGTGCCAGCAGCCAATCACAGGGGTCGTATGAGCAGTACTTC.

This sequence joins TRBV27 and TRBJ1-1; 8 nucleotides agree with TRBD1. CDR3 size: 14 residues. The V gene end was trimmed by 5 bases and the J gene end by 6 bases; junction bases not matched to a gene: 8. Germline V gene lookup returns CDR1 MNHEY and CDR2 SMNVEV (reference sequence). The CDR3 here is CASSVDREGAEAFF. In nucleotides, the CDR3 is TGTGCCAGCAGTGTGGACAGGGAGGGAGCTGAAGCTTTCTTT.

The CDR3 loop reads CASSSLAGEYNEQFF. CDR3 DNA sequence: TGTGCCAGCAGCTCCTTAGCGGGAGAGTACAATGAGCAGTTCTTC. The chain has TRBV7-3 and TRBJ2-1; 9 bases are shared with TRBD2. Germline CDR1 SGHTA, CDR2 FQGTGA. The J segment lost 4 bases and the V segment lost 4 bases, leaving 5 bases of the junction unmatched. This CDR3 has 15 amino acids.

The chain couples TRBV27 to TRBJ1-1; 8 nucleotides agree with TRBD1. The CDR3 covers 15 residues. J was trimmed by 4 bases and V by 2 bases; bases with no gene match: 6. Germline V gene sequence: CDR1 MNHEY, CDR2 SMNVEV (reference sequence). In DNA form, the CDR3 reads TGTGCCAGCAGTTTACCGGACAGGGAGATCACTGAAGCTTTCTTT. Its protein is CASSLPDREITEAFF.

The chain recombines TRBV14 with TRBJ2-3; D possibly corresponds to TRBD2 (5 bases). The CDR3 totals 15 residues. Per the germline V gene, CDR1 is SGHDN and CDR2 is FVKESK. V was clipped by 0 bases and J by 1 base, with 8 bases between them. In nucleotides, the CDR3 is TGTGCCAGCAGCCAAGAGGGAGCGGGCACAGATACGCAGTATTTT. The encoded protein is CASSQEGAGTDTQYF.

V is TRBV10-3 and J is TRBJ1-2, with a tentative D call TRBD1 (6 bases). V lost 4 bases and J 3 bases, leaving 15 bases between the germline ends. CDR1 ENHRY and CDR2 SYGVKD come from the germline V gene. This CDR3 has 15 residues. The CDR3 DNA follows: TGTGCCATCAGTGCGTCGGGGGCAACGGACTATGGCTACACCTTC. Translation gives CAISASGATDYGYTF.

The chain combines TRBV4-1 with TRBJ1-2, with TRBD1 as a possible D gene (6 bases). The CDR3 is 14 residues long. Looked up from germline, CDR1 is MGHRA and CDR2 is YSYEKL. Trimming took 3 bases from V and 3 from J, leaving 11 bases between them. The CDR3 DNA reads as TGCGCCAGCAGCCAGGGAGGGACATACTATGGCTACACCTTC. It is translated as CASSQGGTYYGYTF.

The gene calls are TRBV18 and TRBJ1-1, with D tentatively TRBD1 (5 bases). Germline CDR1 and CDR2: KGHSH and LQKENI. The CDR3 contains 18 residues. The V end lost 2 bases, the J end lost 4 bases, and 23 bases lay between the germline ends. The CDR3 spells CASSPNQGSPAGGTEAFF. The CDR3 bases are TGTGCCAGCTCACCAAATCAAGGCAGTCCGGCCGGGGGCACTGAAGCTTTCTTT.

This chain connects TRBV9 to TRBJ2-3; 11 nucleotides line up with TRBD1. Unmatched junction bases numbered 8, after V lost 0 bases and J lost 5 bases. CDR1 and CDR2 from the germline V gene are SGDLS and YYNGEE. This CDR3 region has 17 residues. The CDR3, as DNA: TGTGCCAGCAGCGTAGTCGGGACAGGGGGTCTCGGAGATACGCAGTATTTT. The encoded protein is CASSVVGTGGLGDTQYF.

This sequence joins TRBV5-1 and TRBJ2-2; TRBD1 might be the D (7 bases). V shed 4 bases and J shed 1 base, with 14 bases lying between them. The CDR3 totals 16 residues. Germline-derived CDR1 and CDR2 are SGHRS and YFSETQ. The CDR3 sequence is CASSPGGGGNTGELFF. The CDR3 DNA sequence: TGCGCCAGCAGCCCAGGGGGAGGCGGGAACACCGGGGAGCTGTTTTTT. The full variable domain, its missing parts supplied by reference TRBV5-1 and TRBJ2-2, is KAGVTQTPRYLIKTRGQQVTLSCSPISGHRSVSWYQQTPGQGLQFLFEYFSETQRNKGNFPGRFSGRQFSNSRSEMNVSTLELGDSALYLCASSPGGGGNTGELFFGEGSRLTVL.